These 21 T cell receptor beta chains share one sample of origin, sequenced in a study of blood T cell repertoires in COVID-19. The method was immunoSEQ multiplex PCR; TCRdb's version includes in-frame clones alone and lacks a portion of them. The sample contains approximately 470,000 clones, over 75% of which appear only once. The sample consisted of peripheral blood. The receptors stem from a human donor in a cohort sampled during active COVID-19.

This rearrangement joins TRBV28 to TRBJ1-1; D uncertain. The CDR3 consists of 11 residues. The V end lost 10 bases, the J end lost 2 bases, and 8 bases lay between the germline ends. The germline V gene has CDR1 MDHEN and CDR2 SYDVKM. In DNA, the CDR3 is TGTGCCACCTTCGTTAACACTGAAGCTTTCTTT. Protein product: CATFVNTEAFF.

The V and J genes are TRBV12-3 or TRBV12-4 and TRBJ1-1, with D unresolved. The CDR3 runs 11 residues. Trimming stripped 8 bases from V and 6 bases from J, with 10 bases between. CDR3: CASGRVPEAFF. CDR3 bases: TGTGCCAGCGGTCGGGTCCCTGAAGCTTTCTTT.

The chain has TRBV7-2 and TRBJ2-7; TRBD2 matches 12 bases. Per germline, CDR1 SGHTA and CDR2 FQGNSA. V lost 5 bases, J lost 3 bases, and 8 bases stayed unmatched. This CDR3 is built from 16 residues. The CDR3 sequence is CASSPLTSGGSYEQYF. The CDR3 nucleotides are TGTGCCAGCAGCCCCCTGACTAGCGGGGGAAGCTACGAGCAGTACTTC. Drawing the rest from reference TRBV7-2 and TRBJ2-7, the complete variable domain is GAGVSQSPSNKVTEKGKDVELRCDPISGHTALYWYRQSLGQGLEFLIYFQGNSAPDKSGLPSDRFSAERTGGSVSTLTIQRTQQEDSAVYLCASSPLTSGGSYEQYFGPGTRLTVT.

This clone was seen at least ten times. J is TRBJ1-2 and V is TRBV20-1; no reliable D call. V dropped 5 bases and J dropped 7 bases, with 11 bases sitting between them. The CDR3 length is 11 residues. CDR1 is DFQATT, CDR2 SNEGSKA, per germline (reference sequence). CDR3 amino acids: CSALGSPGYTF. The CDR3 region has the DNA TGCAGTGCTCTGGGCAGTCCTGGCTACACCTTC.

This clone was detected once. CDR3 sequence reads: CAISESLAGRDTQYF. In nucleotides, the CDR3 is TGTGCCATCAGTGAGAGTCTAGCGGGAAGAGATACGCAGTATTTT. The J gene is TRBJ2-3, the V gene TRBV10-3; 9 bases agree with TRBD2. Germline V gene sequence: CDR1 ENHRY, CDR2 SYGVKD. The CDR3 runs 15 residues. Trimming took 2 bases from V and 5 from J; bases not matched to a gene: 5.

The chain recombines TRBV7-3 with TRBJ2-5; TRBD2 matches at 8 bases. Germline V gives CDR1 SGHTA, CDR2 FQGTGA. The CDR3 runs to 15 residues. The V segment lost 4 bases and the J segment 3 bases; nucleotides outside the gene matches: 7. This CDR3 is CASSYQGREEETQYF. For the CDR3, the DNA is TGTGCCAGCAGCTATCAAGGGCGGGAGGAAGAGACCCAGTACTTC.

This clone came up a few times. The CDR3 is CASGRTSGRQETQYF. In DNA form, the CDR3 reads TGTGCCAGTGGGCGAACTAGCGGGAGACAAGAGACCCAGTACTTC. The chain couples TRBV2 to TRBJ2-5; TRBD2 matches at 11 bases. The CDR3 has 15 amino acids. The V segment lost 9 bases and the J segment 2 bases; nucleotides outside the gene matches: 8. Germline V gives CDR1 SNHLY, CDR2 FYNNEI.

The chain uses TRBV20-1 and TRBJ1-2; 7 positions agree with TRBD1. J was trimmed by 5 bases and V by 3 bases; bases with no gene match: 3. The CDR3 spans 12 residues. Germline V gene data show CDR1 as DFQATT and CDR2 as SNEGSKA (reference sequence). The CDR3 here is CSASPGGYGYTF. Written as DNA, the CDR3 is TGCAGTGCTAGTCCAGGGGGGTATGGCTACACCTTC.

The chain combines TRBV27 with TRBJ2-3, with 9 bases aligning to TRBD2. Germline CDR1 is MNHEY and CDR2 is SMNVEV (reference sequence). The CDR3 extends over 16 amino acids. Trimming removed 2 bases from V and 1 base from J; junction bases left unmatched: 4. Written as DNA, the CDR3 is TGTGCCAGCAGTTTAAGGCGACTAGCGGGCACAGATACGCAGTATTTT. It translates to CASSLRRLAGTDTQYF.

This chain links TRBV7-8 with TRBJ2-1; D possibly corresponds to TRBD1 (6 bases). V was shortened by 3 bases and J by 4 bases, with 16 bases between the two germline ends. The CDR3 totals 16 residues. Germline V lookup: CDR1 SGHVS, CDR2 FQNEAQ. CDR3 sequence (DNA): TGTGCCAGCAGCTTTGGGGACATCCCGGGATACAATGAGCAGTTCTTC. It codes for CASSFGDIPGYNEQFF.

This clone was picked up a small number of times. The CDR3 DNA reads as TGTGCCAGCAGCTTAGGACAGGGGTCCGGCAATCAGCCCCAGCATTTT. Its translation is CASSLGQGSGNQPQHF. The rearrangement joins TRBV7-9 to TRBJ1-5; 8 bases agree with TRBD1. The CDR3 has 16 amino acids. The germline V gene encodes CDR1 SEHNR and CDR2 FQNEAQ (reference sequence). The junction had 4 bases not matched to a gene; V was cut back by 1 base and J by 2 bases.

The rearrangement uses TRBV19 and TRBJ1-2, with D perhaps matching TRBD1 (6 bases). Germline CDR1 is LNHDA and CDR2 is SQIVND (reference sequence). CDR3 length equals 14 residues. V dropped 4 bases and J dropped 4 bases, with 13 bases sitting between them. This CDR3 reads CASSNAGDLYGYTF. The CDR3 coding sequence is TGTGCCAGTAGTAACGCAGGGGATCTCTATGGCTACACCTTC.

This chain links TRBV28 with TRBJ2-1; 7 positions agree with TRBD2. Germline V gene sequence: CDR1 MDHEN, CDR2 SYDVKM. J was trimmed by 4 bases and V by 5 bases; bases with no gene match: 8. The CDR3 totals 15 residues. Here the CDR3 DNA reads TGTGCCAGCAGTCCGGGACTACGTCAATACAATGAGCAGTTCTTC. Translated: CASSPGLRQYNEQFF.

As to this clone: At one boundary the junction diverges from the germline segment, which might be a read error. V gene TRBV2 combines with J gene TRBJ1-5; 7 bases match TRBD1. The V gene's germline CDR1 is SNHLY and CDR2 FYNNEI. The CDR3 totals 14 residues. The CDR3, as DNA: TGTGCCAGCAGTTATCGGCAGGGGGGTCAGCCACAGCATTTT. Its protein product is CASSYRQGGQPQHF.

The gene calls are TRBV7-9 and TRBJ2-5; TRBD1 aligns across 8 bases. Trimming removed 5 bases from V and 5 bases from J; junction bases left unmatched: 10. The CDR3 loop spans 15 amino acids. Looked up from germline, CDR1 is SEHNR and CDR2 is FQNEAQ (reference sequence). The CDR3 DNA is TGTGCCAGCAGCCGAGGACAGGGCTTTGAGGAGACCCAGTACTTC. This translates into CASSRGQGFEETQYF. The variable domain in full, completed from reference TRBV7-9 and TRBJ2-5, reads DTGVSQNPRHKITKRGQNVTFRCDPISEHNRLYWYRQTLGQGPEFLTYFQNEAQLEKSRLLSDRFSAERPKGSFSTLEIQRTEQGDSAMYLCASSRGQGFEETQYFGPGTRLLVL.

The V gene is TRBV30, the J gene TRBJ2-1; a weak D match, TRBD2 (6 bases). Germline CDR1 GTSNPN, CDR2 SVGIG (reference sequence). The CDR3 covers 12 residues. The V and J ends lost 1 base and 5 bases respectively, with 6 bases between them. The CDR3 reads CAWSGGDNEQFF. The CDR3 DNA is TGTGCCTGGAGTGGCGGGGACAATGAGCAGTTCTTC.

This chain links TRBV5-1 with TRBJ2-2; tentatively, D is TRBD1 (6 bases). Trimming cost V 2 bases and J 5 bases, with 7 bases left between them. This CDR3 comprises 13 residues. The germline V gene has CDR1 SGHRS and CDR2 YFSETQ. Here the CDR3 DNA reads TGCGCCAGCAGCTTACAGGGAACCGGGGAGCTGTTTTTT. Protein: CASSLQGTGELFF.

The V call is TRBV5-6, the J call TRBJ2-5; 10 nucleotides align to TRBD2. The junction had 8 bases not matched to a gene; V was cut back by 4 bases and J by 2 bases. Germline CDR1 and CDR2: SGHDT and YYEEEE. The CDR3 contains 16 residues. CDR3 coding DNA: TGTGCCAGCAGCCCCCCTAGCGGGAGTGGGCAAGAGACCCAGTACTTC. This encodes CASSPPSGSGQETQYF. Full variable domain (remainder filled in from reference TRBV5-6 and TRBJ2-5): DAGVTQSPTHLIKTRGQQVTLRCSPKSGHDTVSWYQQALGQGPQFIFQYYEEEERQRGNFPDRFSGHQFPNYSSELNVNALLLGDSALYLCASSPPSGSGQETQYFGPGTRLLVL.

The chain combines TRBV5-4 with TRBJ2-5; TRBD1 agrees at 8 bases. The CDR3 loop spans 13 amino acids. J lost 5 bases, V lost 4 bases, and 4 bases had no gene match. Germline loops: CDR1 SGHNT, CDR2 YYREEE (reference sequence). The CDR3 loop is CASSTGQGETQYF. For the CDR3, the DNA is TGTGCCAGCAGCACCGGACAGGGTGAGACCCAGTACTTC.

The CDR3 reads CASSRAGASYEQYF. CDR3 bases: TGTGCCAGCAGTCGAGCGGGAGCCTCCTACGAGCAGTACTTC. The chain carries TRBV2 and TRBJ2-7; 8 nucleotides line up with TRBD2. CDR1 and CDR2 from the germline V gene are SNHLY and FYNNEI. The CDR3 spans 14 residues. The V and J ends lost 5 bases and 0 bases, in that order; junction bases with no gene match: 3.

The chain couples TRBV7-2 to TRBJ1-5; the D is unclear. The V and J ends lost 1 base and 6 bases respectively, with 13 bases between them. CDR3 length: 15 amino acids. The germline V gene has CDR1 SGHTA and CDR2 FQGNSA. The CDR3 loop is CASSLGLQAGQPQHF. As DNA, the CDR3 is TGTGCCAGCAGCTTAGGATTGCAGGCGGGTCAGCCCCAGCATTTT.